These T cell receptor beta chains were read from a single sample in a study of regulatory T cells in long-lasting Graves disease. TCRdb re-called the multiplex PCR reads through MiXCR, storing one row per CDR3 protein. In the table there are about 310,000 distinct CDR3 sequences, more than 20% of which are singletons. Sequences were derived from peripheral blood mononuclear cells (PBMCs), sampled when the disease was refractory, from a patient treated with antithyroid drugs. These receptors were taken from a female donor with Graves disease. CDR3s include the opening cysteine and the closing phenylalanine or tryptophan. Fields, in order: J gene, V gene, CDR3 protein.

J gene: TRBJ1-4; V gene: TRBV28; CDR3 protein: CASSLARQSDEKLFF
J gene: TRBJ2-5; V gene: TRBV7-2; CDR3 protein: CASSQGLAGGQGTQYF
J gene: TRBJ1-2; V gene: TRBV2; CDR3 protein: CASSPQGPDYGHTF
J gene: TRBJ2-7; V gene: TRBV7-2; CDR3 protein: CASSRSGQTAYEQYF
J gene: TRBJ1-6; V gene: TRBV20-1; CDR3 protein: CSARDEGLYNSPLHF
J gene: TRBJ2-7; V gene: TRBV6-1; CDR3 protein: CAWVTYEQYF
J gene: TRBJ2-5; V gene: TRBV29-1; CDR3 protein: CSASRWEGGETQYF
J gene: TRBJ1-4; V gene: TRBV28; CDR3 protein: CAIGGAGEKLFF
J gene: TRBJ2-2; V gene: TRBV27; CDR3 protein: CASCSVPGTGELFF
J gene: TRBJ2-7; V gene: TRBV6-1; CDR3 protein: CASSRLVGTGRFSISYEQYF
J gene: TRBJ2-1; V gene: TRBV7-9; CDR3 protein: CASSLVGGSYNEQFF
J gene: TRBJ1-1; V gene: TRBV28; CDR3 protein: CASSNTGRRSAFF
J gene: .; V gene: TRBV30; CDR3 protein: CAWSGHQDEQFF
J gene: TRBJ2-7; V gene: TRBV14; CDR3 protein: CASSQLTGVTYEQYF
J gene: TRBJ2-2; V gene: TRBV6-5; CDR3 protein: CASSYGWTGAGTGELFF
J gene: TRBJ2-1; V gene: TRBV7-2; CDR3 protein: CASSLTAEQFF
J gene: TRBJ2-6; V gene: TRBV10-3; CDR3 protein: CAIPAASGANVLTF
J gene: TRBJ2-7; V gene: TRBV11-3; CDR3 protein: CASSATAAAPNSYEQYF
J gene: TRBJ2-5; V gene: TRBV29-1; CDR3 protein: CSVGAPNVGETQYF
J gene: TRBJ1-1; V gene: TRBV30; CDR3 protein: CAWQGRRPNTEAFF
J gene: TRBJ2-3; V gene: TRBV29-1; CDR3 protein: CSVAQRADGTDTQYF
J gene: TRBJ2-1; V gene: TRBV11-2; CDR3 protein: CATNPSVGGEQFF
J gene: TRBJ2-7; V gene: TRBV6-2/TRBV6-3; CDR3 protein: CASRSRWVQYF
J gene: TRBJ2-5; V gene: TRBV19; CDR3 protein: CASSLHPQNQETQYF
J gene: TRBJ1-4; V gene: TRBV27; CDR3 protein: CASSRKGGRGGWEKLFF
J gene: TRBJ1-6; V gene: TRBV18; CDR3 protein: CASSPPGDNSPLHF
J gene: TRBJ2-7; V gene: TRBV18; CDR3 protein: CASSDPGLSYEQYF